This entry is about one TCR beta chain. The CDR3 is 12 amino acids. Germline V gene sequence: CDR1 SNHLY, CDR2 FYNNEI. V lost 4 bases, J lost 8 bases, and 11 bases lay in between. Libraries were prepared by immunoSEQ multiplex PCR; TCRdb keeps only in-frame clonotypes and omits some of them. This sample has some 48,000 clones; 75% to 90% occur once, and the top ten carry around 20%. The data are from a study of blood T cell repertoires in COVID-19. Whole-study context: Sources were T cells, B-cell-depleted T cells, or PBMCs; the material itself was cDNA or gDNA.

This sequence originates from a woman over 75 in a cohort sampled during active or convalescent COVID-19. The sample comprised peripheral blood. V gene TRBV2 combines with J gene TRBJ1-2, with unresolved D. CDR3 DNA sequence: TGTGCCAGCAGTGTTGTCCTTAGCGGCTACACCTTC. Translated: CASSVVLSGYTF.